This T cell receptor (beta chain) was recovered during a study of T-cell memory formation after mild COVID-19. This clonotype has more than one count but fewer than ten. 5'RACE, which relied on constant-segment primers, yielded TCR alpha and TCR beta cDNA libraries carrying sample barcodes and UMIs. MiXCR, applied by TCRdb to the 5' RACE reads, yields one record per CDR3 protein. The sample shows around 390,000 distinct CDR3 sequences, roughly 15% of them seen only once. This TCR was recovered from a man between 18 and 29 years old who had mild COVID-19 (a few samples of this study predate the infection). Cell type and time point are not known. The material sequenced was PBMCs or a T cell subset sorted from them (not recorded which).

The CDR3 sequence is CSAPELGLDNYEQYF. DNA for the CDR3: TGCAGTGCTCCAGAGTTAGGACTAGACAACTACGAGCAGTACTTC. This rearrangement joins TRBV20-1 to TRBJ2-7, with 7 bases that match TRBD2. Trimming cost V 5 bases and J 3 bases; bases outside gene matches: 13. Germline loops: CDR1 DFQATT, CDR2 SNEGSKA (reference sequence). CDR3 length equals 15 residues.